These 29 T cell receptor beta chains share one sample of origin, sequenced in a study of blood T cell repertoires in COVID-19 (dated by TCRdb to the early 2020s). Library method: the immunoSEQ multiplex PCR assay. The clones in this table, taken by TCRdb from immuneACCESS, are in-frame only. Not every clone is retained; where verified, under half of the shortfall comes from an unresolved V gene, and the cause of the rest is unknown. The sample table contains about 89,000 clones; only one count was recorded for roughly four fifths of them. Together, the top ten hold about 10% of the sample. The sequencing input was peripheral blood. These receptor sequences come from a man aged 65 to 85 with acute or convalescent COVID-19.

The chain has TRBV9 and TRBJ2-1; 8 bases agree with TRBD2. Germline CDR1 SGDLS, CDR2 YYNGEE. The CDR3 has 16 residues. After removal of 2 bases from V and 6 bases from J, the junction contained 10 bases not matched to a gene. In DNA form, the CDR3 reads TGTGCCAGCAGCGTTATCTCGGGAGGGCCGGGCAATGAGCAGTTCTTC. As protein: CASSVISGGPGNEQFF.

The table lists this clone with a few counts. The V call is TRBV4-2, the J call TRBJ1-2; D possibly corresponds to TRBD1 (5 bases). Trimming pared 0 bases from V and 4 bases from J, leaving 12 bases between. This CDR3 has 15 amino acids. Germline assignment: CDR1 LGHNA and CDR2 YNFKEQ. CDR3 DNA sequence: TGTGCCAGCAGCCAAGACAGATCCCAGGGCTATGGCTACACCTTC. It translates to CASSQDRSQGYGYTF.

V usage is TRBV19 and J usage is TRBJ2-7; D may be TRBD2 (6 bases). The CDR3 totals 14 residues. CDR1 and CDR2 (germline): LNHDA, SQIVND (reference sequence). Trimming took 8 bases from V and 4 from J, leaving 18 bases between them. The CDR3 here is CASQTRSGPYEQYF. As DNA, the CDR3 is TGTGCCAGTCAGACAAGAAGCGGGCCGTACGAGCAGTACTTC.

The V gene is TRBV10-1, the J gene TRBJ1-3, with no clear D. The CDR3 is made up of 16 amino acids. Trimming took 5 bases from V and 4 from J, leaving 18 bases between them. Germline lookup yields CDR1 WNHNN and CDR2 SYGVQD (reference sequence). The CDR3 protein is CASSPAAGLGGNTIYF. Here the CDR3 DNA reads TGCGCCAGCAGTCCTGCGGCCGGACTGGGGGGAAACACCATATATTTT.

The V call is TRBV10-1, the J call TRBJ1-5, with unresolved D. Trimming took 4 bases from V and 5 from J, leaving 9 bases between them. This CDR3 is built from 13 residues. CDR1 is WNHNN, CDR2 SYGVQD, per germline (reference sequence). The CDR3 here is CASSASFYQPQHF. CDR3 nucleotides: TGCGCCAGCAGTGCCTCCTTTTATCAGCCCCAGCATTTT.

The J gene is TRBJ2-7, the V gene TRBV5-6; 8 nucleotides line up with TRBD1. Germline V lookup: CDR1 SGHDT, CDR2 YYEEEE. The CDR3 covers 13 residues. After removal of 4 bases from V and 3 bases from J, the junction contained 3 bases not matched to a gene. The CDR3 loop is CASSVGTGYEQYF. The CDR3, as DNA: TGTGCCAGCAGCGTCGGGACAGGCTACGAGCAGTACTTC.

This sequence joins TRBV7-9 and TRBJ1-4, with D maybe TRBD1 (6 bases). Between the trimmed V and J ends, which lost 3 bases and 5 bases, there was a span of 13 bases. CDR3 length: 15 amino acids. Germline V gives CDR1 SEHNR, CDR2 FQNEAQ (reference sequence). CDR3 DNA: TGTGCCAGCAGCTTTGGACAGACGGCGAATGAAAAACTGTTTTTT. Translated: CASSFGQTANEKLFF.

This chain uses TRBV7-2 with TRBJ2-2, with D possibly matching TRBD1 (5 bases). Trimming cost V 0 bases and J 5 bases, with 7 bases left between them. The CDR3 has 14 amino acids. CDR1 is SGHTA and CDR2 is FQGNSA in the germline V gene. The CDR3 sequence: CASSLARVTGELFF. The CDR3 nucleotides are TGTGCCAGCAGCTTAGCCAGGGTAACCGGGGAGCTGTTTTTT.

This clone has ten or more counts. The rearrangement links TRBV29-1 to TRBJ2-2; tentative D call: TRBD1 (6 bases). With 8 bases removed from V and 1 base from J, the gap between germline ends came to 11 bases. This CDR3 region has 13 residues. Germline assignment: CDR1 SQVTM and CDR2 ANQGSEA. The CDR3 region has the DNA TGCAGCTTCGAACAGGGGAACACCGGGGAGCTGTTTTTT. As protein: CSFEQGNTGELFF.

V gene TRBV7-9 combines with J gene TRBJ2-1; 7 bases are a match to TRBD2. Trimming cost V 1 base and J 7 bases; bases outside gene matches: 7. In germline, CDR1 is SEHNR, CDR2 FQNEAQ (reference sequence). The length of the CDR3 is 15 residues. The CDR3 reads CASSLGGGRLNEQFF. The CDR3 coding sequence is TGTGCCAGCAGCTTAGGGGGCGGGAGACTAAATGAGCAGTTCTTC.

This chain links TRBV21-1 with TRBJ2-2; the table gives TRBD2 as D, unverified against the DNA. TRBV21-1 corresponds to a pseudogene. The CDR3 covers 18 residues. The DNA of the CDR3 is TGTGCCAGCAGCAAAGTGGCAGCGGGGGGGTCGAACACCGGGGAGCTGTTTTTT. It translates to CASSKVAAGGSNTGELFF.

This chain links TRBV9 with TRBJ2-3, with 8 bases lining up with TRBD1. This CDR3 region has 14 residues. Germline values: CDR1 SGDLS, CDR2 YYNGEE. The ends lost 4 bases at V and 6 bases at J; junction bases unmatched: 7. CDR3 protein: CASSPRTGLDTQYF. The CDR3, as DNA: TGTGCCAGCAGCCCTCGGACAGGGCTCGATACGCAGTATTTT.

The chain uses TRBV18 and TRBJ1-5, with D possibly TRBD1 on 6 matching bases. The CDR3 runs to 13 residues. Germline loops: CDR1 KGHSH, CDR2 LQKENI. Trimming removed 1 base from V and 8 bases from J, with 9 bases in between. The CDR3 DNA reads as TGTGCCAGCTCACCACAGGGGGACGAGCCCCAGCATTTT. As protein: CASSPQGDEPQHF. Supplemented by reference TRBV18 and TRBJ1-5, the full variable domain reads NAGVMQNPRHLVRRRGQEARLRCSPMKGHSHVYWYRQLPEEGLKFMVYLQKENIIDESGMPKERFSAEFPKEGPSILRIQQVVRGDSAAYFCASSPQGDEPQHFGDGTRLSIL.

This clone showed up just once. The V call is TRBV18, the J call TRBJ2-1; TRBD1 is a possible D gene (6 bases). V was shortened by 3 bases and J by 6 bases, with 12 bases between the two germline ends. CDR3 length: 14 amino acids. CDR1 is KGHSH and CDR2 is LQKENI in the germline V gene. The CDR3 reads CASSPTTRGNEQFF. The DNA of the CDR3 is TGTGCCAGCTCACCTACGACCAGGGGCAATGAGCAGTTCTTC.

V usage is TRBV5-6 and J usage is TRBJ1-1; tentatively, D is TRBD1 (6 bases). Germline V gene data show CDR1 as SGHDT and CDR2 as YYEEEE. V shed 4 bases and J shed 0 bases, with 13 bases lying between them. CDR3 length: 15 residues. The CDR3 region has the DNA TGTGCCAGCAGCCCACGGAGGACAGTGAACACTGAAGCTTTCTTT. Its translation is CASSPRRTVNTEAFF.

V usage is TRBV7-8 and J usage is TRBJ2-7, with 9 bases identical to TRBD2. Germline V gene sequence: CDR1 SGHVS, CDR2 FQNEAQ. With 5 bases clipped from V and 3 bases from J, the junction kept 5 bases outside the gene matches. This CDR3 is 14 amino acids long. CDR3 protein: CASSPQREDYEQYF. Written as DNA, the CDR3 is TGTGCCAGCAGCCCGCAGCGGGAGGACTACGAGCAGTACTTC.

The V and J genes are TRBV7-2 and TRBJ2-7; D is undetermined. The V gene lost 2 bases and the J gene lost 3 bases, with 5 bases spanning the gap. The CDR3 has 12 amino acids. Germline lookup yields CDR1 SGHTA and CDR2 FQGNSA. The chain's CDR3 is CASSLSFYEQYF. In DNA form, the CDR3 reads TGTGCCAGCAGCTTAAGCTTCTACGAGCAGTACTTC.

This chain uses TRBV18 with TRBJ2-1; 7 positions agree with TRBD2. This CDR3 is 15 amino acids long. The junction had 5 bases not matched to a gene; V was cut back by 1 base and J by 5 bases. CDR1 is KGHSH and CDR2 is LQKENI in the germline V gene. The DNA for the CDR3 is TGTGCCAGCTCACCACTTAGCGGGCAAAACAATGAGCAGTTCTTC. It translates to CASSPLSGQNNEQFF. Variable domain in full (rest from reference TRBV18 and TRBJ2-1): NAGVMQNPRHLVRRRGQEARLRCSPMKGHSHVYWYRQLPEEGLKFMVYLQKENIIDESGMPKERFSAEFPKEGPSILRIQQVVRGDSAAYFCASSPLSGQNNEQFFGPGTRLTVL.

The rearrangement links TRBV29-1 to TRBJ2-3; D is perhaps TRBD1 (5 bases). The V gene's germline CDR1 is SQVTM and CDR2 ANQGSEA. Trimming took 3 bases from V and 4 from J, leaving 8 bases between them. CDR3 length: 12 amino acids. Written as DNA, the CDR3 is TGCAGCGTTGATTACAGGCCAGATACGCAGTATTTT. It codes for CSVDYRPDTQYF.

The chain couples TRBV14 to TRBJ2-5; D is perhaps TRBD1 (6 bases). The CDR3 consists of 13 residues. Trimming removed 4 bases from V and 4 bases from J, with 10 bases in between. Germline V CDR1 and CDR2: SGHDN, FVKESK. DNA of the CDR3: TGTGCCAGCAGCCGGGGACACTTAGAGACCCAGTACTTC. Protein product: CASSRGHLETQYF. Supplemented by reference TRBV14 and TRBJ2-5, the full variable domain reads EAGVTQFPSHSVIEKGQTVTLRCDPISGHDNLYWYRRVMGKEIKFLLHFVKESKQDESGMPNNRFLAERTGGTYSTLKVQPAELEDSGVYFCASSRGHLETQYFGPGTRLLVL.

V gene TRBV7-2 combines with J gene TRBJ2-7; 10 positions match TRBD2. This CDR3 is 15 amino acids long. Per germline, CDR1 SGHTA and CDR2 FQGNSA. Trimming cost V 5 bases and J 3 bases; bases outside gene matches: 7. CDR3 DNA: TGTGCCAGCAGCCCCCGGACTAGCGGTAACTACGAGCAGTACTTC. Its protein is CASSPRTSGNYEQYF.

The genes are TRBV6-5 and TRBJ2-5; a possible D gene is TRBD2 (6 bases). Germline CDR1 is MNHEY and CDR2 is SVGAGI. The CDR3 totals 16 residues. Between the trimmed V and J ends, which lost 0 bases and 7 bases, there was a span of 18 bases. CDR3 amino acids: CASSYSSTSRVGTQYF. The CDR3 DNA sequence: TGTGCCAGCAGTTACTCGAGTACTAGCCGGGTTGGGACCCAGTACTTC.

The chain links TRBV15 to TRBJ2-7, with 7 bases aligning to TRBD1. This CDR3 contains 16 residues. CDR1 and CDR2 from the germline V gene are LNHNV and YYDKDF (reference sequence). V was pared by 0 bases and J by 1 base, with 6 bases of the junction left unmatched. The CDR3 DNA reads as TGTGCCACCAGCAGAGATAAGGACAGGACTTCCTACGAGCAGTACTTC. This translates into CATSRDKDRTSYEQYF.

The chain uses TRBV7-2 and TRBJ2-3, with D perhaps matching TRBD2 (5 bases). Trimming removed 3 bases from V and 0 bases from J, with 10 bases in between. The CDR3 extends over 15 amino acids. The germline V gene has CDR1 SGHTA and CDR2 FQGNSA. Written as DNA, the CDR3 is TGTGCCAGCAGCTTCGGACTGACTAGCACAGATACGCAGTATTTT. Protein: CASSFGLTSTDTQYF.

This chain joins TRBV21-1 and TRBJ2-7; the D call of TRBD1 is as the table states it, not checked on the DNA. TRBV21-1 is noted as a pseudogene. This CDR3 is 12 amino acids long. CDR3 sequence (DNA): TGTGCCAGCAGCAAAGGACACCGCGAGCAGTACTTC. Protein: CASSKGHREQYF.

The chain recombines TRBV6-5 with TRBJ2-5, with D possibly matching TRBD1 (5 bases). V was shortened by 2 bases and J by 4 bases, with 14 bases between the two germline ends. The CDR3 totals 15 residues. CDR1 and CDR2 from the germline V gene are MNHEY and SVGAGI. Here the CDR3 DNA reads TGTGCCAGCAGTTACAGGGGCGCCAGGATAGAGACCCAGTACTTC. Amino acids: CASSYRGARIETQYF.

J is TRBJ1-6 and V is TRBV14; 9 bases line up with TRBD1. The CDR3 totals 15 residues. J gave up 9 bases and V 3 bases, and 6 bases lay outside the gene matches. Germline CDR1 is SGHDN and CDR2 is FVKESK. The DNA for the CDR3 is TGTGCCAGCAGCCAGTCACAGGGGGCTCCTTCACCCCTCCACTTT. This sequence encodes CASSQSQGAPSPLHF.

In this sample, this clone turned up a few times. The chain couples TRBV6-5 to TRBJ1-5; 8 nucleotides agree with TRBD1. Germline loops: CDR1 MNHEY, CDR2 SVGAGI. CDR3 length: 15 residues. The junction had 5 bases not matched to a gene; V was cut back by 6 bases and J by 1 base. The CDR3 here is CASRPRTGSNQPQHF. For the CDR3, the DNA is TGTGCCAGCAGGCCAAGGACAGGGAGCAATCAGCCCCAGCATTTT.

The rearrangement uses TRBV9 and TRBJ2-2; D is uncertain. Germline lookup yields CDR1 SGDLS and CDR2 YYNGEE. The CDR3 runs to 14 residues. Trimming took 4 bases from V and 2 from J, leaving 9 bases between them. The CDR3 DNA reads TGTGCCAGCAGCCCTCCCCCCAACACCGGGGAGCTGTTTTTT. It specifies CASSPPPNTGELFF.